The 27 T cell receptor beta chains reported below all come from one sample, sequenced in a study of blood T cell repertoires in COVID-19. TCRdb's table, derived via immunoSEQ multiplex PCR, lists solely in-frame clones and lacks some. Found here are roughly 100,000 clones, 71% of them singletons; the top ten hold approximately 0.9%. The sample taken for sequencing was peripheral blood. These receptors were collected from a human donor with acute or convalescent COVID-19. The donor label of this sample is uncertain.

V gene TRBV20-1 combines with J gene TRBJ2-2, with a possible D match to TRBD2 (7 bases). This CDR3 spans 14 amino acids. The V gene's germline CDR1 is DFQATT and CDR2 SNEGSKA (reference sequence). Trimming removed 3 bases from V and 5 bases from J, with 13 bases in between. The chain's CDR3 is CSASMGGATGELFF. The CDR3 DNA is TGCAGTGCTAGTATGGGGGGGGCAACCGGGGAGCTGTTTTTT.

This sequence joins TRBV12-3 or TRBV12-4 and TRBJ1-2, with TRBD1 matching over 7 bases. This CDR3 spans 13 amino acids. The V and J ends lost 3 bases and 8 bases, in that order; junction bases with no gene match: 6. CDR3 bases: TGTGCCAGCAGTTTGTTCAGGGGGAGAGGCTACACCTTC. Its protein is CASSLFRGRGYTF.

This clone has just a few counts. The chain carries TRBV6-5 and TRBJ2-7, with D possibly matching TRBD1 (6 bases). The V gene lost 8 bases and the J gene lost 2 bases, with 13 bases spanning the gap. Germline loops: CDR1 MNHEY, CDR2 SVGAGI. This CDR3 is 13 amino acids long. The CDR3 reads CASGDRLTYEQYF. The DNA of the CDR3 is TGTGCCAGCGGAGACAGGTTAACCTACGAGCAGTACTTC.

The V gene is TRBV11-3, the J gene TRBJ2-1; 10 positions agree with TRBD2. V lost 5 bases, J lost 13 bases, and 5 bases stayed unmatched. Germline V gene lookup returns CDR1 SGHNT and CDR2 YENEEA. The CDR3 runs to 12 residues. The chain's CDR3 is CASSLSGGVQFF. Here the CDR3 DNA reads TGTGCCAGCAGCCTCAGCGGGGGGGTTCAGTTCTTC.

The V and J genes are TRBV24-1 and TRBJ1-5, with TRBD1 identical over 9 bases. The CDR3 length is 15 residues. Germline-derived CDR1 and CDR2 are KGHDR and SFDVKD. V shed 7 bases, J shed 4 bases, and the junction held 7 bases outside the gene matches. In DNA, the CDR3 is TGTGCCACCAGGGGAGGGACAGGGAGAAATCAGCCCCAGCATTTT. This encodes CATRGGTGRNQPQHF.

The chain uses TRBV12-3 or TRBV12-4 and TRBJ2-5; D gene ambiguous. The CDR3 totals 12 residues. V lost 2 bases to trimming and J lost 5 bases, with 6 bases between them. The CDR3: CASSLTRETQYF. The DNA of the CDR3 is TGTGCCAGCAGTTTAACGAGGGAGACCCAGTACTTC.

The chain's CDR3 is CASSSVVIQAFF. The CDR3 bases are TGTGCCAGCAGCTCAGTGGTCATCCAAGCTTTCTTT. The V gene is TRBV11-2, the J gene TRBJ1-1; no definite D call. Germline assignment: CDR1 SGHAT and CDR2 FQNNGV. This CDR3 has 12 residues. Deletions cut 4 bases from V and 9 bases from J, with 12 bases between.

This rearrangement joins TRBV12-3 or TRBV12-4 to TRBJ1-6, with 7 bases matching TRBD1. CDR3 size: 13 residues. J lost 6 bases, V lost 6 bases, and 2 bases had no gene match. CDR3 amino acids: CASRTGSNSPLHF. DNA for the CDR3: TGTGCCAGCAGGACAGGGTCTAATTCACCCCTCCACTTT.

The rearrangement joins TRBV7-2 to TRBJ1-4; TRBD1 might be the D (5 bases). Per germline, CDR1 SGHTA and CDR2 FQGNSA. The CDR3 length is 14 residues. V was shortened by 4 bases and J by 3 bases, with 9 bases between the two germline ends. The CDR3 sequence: CASSSRGANEKLFF. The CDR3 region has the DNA TGTGCCAGCAGCTCACGGGGGGCTAATGAAAAACTGTTTTTT.

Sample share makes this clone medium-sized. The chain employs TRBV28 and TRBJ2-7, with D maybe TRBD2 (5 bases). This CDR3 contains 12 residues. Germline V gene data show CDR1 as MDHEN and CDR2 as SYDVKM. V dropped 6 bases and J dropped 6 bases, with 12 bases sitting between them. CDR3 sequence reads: CASRARGSEQYF. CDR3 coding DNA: TGTGCCAGCAGGGCGCGAGGGAGCGAGCAGTACTTC. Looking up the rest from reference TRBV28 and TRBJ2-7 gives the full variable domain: DVKVTQSSRYLVKRTGEKVFLECVQDMDHENMFWYRQDPGLGLRLIYFSYDVKMKEKGDIPEGYSVSREKKERFSLILESASTNQTSMYLCASRARGSEQYFGPGTRLTVT.

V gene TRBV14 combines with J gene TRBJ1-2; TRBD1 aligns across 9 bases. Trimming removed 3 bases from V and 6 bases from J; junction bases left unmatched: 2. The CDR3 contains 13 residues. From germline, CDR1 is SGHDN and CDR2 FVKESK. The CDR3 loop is CASSHRQGDGYTF. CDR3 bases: TGTGCCAGCAGCCACCGACAGGGGGATGGCTACACCTTC.

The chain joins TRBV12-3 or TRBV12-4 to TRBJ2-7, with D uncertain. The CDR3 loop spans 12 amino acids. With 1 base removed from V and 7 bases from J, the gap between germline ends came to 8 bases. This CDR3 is CASSLGLREQYF. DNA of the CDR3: TGTGCCAGCAGTTTAGGTCTTCGGGAGCAGTACTTC.

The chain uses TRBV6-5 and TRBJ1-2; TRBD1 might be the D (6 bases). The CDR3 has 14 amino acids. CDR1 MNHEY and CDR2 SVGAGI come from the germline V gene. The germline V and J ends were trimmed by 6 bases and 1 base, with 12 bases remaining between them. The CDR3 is CASRFQDSNYGYTF. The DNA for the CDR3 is TGTGCCAGCAGGTTTCAGGACAGTAACTATGGCTACACCTTC.

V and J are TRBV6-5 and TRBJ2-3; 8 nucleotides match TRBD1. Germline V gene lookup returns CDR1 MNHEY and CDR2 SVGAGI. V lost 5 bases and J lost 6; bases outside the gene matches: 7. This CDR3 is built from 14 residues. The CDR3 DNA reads TGTGCCAGCAGTCCTAGGACAGGGACGGATACGCAGTATTTT. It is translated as CASSPRTGTDTQYF.

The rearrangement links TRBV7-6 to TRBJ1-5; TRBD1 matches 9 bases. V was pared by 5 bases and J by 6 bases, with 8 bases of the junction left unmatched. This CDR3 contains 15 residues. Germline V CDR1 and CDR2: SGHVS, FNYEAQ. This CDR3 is CASSEGQGVTQPQHF. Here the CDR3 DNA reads TGTGCCAGCAGCGAGGGACAGGGAGTCACTCAGCCCCAGCATTTT.

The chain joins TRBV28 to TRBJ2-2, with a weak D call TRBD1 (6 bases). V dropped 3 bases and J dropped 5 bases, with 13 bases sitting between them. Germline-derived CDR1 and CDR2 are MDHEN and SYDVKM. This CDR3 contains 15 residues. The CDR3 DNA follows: TGTGCCAGCAGTTTTGGGTGGGGGCGGACCGGGGAGCTGTTTTTT. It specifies CASSFGWGRTGELFF.

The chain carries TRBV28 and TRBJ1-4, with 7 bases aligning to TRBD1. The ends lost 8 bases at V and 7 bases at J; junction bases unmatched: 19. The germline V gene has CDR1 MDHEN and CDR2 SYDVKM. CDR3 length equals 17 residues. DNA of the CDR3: TGTGCCAGCGGGAGTCCGGGGACAGTTTCCGTTTTTGAAAAACTGTTTTTT. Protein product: CASGSPGTVSVFEKLFF.

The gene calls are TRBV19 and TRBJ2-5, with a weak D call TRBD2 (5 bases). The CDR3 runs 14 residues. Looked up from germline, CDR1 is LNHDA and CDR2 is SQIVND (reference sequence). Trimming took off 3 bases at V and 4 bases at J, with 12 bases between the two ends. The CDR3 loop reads CASSISKGRETQYF. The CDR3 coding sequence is TGTGCCAGTAGTATTTCCAAAGGGAGAGAGACCCAGTACTTC.

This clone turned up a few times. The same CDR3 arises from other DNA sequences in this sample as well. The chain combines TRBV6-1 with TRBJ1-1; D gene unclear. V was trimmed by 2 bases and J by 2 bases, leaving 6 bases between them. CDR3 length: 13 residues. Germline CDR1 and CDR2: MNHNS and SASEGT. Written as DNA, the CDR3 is TGTGCCAGCAGTGAAACGGTTAACACTGAAGCTTTCTTT. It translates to CASSETVNTEAFF.

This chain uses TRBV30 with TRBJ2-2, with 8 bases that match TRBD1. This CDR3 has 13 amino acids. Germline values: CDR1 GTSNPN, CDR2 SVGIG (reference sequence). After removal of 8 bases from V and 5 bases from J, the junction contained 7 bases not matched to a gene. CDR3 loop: CARRQGMTGELFF. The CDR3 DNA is TGTGCCAGACGACAGGGGATGACCGGGGAGCTGTTTTTT.

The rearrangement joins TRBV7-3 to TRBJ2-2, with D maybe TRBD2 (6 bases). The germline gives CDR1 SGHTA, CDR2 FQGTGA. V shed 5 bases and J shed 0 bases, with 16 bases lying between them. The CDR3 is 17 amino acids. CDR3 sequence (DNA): TGTGCCAGCAGCGCAAGGATCGGGGGTTCGAACACCGGGGAGCTGTTTTTT. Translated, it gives CASSARIGGSNTGELFF.

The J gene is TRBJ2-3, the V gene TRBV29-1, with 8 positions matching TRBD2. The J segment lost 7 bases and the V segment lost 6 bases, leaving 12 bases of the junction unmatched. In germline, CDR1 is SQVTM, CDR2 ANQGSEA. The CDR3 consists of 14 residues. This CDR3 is CSVVLADIGNTQYF. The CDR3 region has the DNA TGCAGCGTAGTACTAGCGGACATTGGAAATACGCAGTATTTT.

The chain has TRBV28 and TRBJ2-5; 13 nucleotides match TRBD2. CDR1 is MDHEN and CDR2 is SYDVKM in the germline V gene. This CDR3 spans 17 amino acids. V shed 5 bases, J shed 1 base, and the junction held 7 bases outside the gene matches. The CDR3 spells CASSPFGLAGVQETQYF. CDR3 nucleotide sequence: TGTGCCAGCAGTCCCTTCGGACTAGCGGGGGTCCAAGAGACCCAGTACTTC.

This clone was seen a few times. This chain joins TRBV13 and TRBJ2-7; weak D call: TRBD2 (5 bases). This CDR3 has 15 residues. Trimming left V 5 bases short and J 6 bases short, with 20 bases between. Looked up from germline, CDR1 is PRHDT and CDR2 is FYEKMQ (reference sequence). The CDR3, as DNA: TGTGCCAGCAGCCGAGGGAACCGACTCCCCTCCGAGCAGTACTTC. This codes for CASSRGNRLPSEQYF. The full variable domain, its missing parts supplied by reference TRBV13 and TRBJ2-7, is AAGVIQSPRHLIKEKRETATLKCYPIPRHDTVYWYQQGPGQDPQFLISFYEKMQSDKGSIPDRFSAQQFSDYHSELNMSSLELGDSALYFCASSRGNRLPSEQYFGPGTRLTVT.

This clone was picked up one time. CDR3 coding DNA: TGCAGTGCTAGTCAGACAGGGGGCAGCACTGAAGCTTTCTTT. Amino acid sequence: CSASQTGGSTEAFF. This sequence joins TRBV20-1 and TRBJ1-1, with 10 bases fitting TRBD1. From germline, CDR1 is DFQATT and CDR2 SNEGSKA (reference sequence). The length of the CDR3 is 14 residues. The junction had 5 bases not matched to a gene; V was cut back by 3 bases and J by 4 bases.

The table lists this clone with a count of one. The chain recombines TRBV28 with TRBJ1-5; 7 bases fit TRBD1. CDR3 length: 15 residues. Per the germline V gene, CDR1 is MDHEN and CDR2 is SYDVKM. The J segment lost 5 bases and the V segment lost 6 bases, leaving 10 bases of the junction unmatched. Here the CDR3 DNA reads TGTGCCAGCAGGCATGACAGGGTTTGGGATCAGCCCCAGCATTTT. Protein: CASRHDRVWDQPQHF. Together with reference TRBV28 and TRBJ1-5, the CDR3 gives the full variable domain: DVKVTQSSRYLVKRTGEKVFLECVQDMDHENMFWYRQDPGLGLRLIYFSYDVKMKEKGDIPEGYSVSREKKERFSLILESASTNQTSMYLCASRHDRVWDQPQHFGDGTRLSIL.

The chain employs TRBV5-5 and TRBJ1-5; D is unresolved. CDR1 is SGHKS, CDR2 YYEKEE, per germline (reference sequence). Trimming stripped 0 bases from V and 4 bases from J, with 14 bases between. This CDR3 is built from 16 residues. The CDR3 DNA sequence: TGTGCCAGCAGCTTGGAAGGAGGTTTGAGGAATCAGCCCCAGCATTTT. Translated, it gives CASSLEGGLRNQPQHF.